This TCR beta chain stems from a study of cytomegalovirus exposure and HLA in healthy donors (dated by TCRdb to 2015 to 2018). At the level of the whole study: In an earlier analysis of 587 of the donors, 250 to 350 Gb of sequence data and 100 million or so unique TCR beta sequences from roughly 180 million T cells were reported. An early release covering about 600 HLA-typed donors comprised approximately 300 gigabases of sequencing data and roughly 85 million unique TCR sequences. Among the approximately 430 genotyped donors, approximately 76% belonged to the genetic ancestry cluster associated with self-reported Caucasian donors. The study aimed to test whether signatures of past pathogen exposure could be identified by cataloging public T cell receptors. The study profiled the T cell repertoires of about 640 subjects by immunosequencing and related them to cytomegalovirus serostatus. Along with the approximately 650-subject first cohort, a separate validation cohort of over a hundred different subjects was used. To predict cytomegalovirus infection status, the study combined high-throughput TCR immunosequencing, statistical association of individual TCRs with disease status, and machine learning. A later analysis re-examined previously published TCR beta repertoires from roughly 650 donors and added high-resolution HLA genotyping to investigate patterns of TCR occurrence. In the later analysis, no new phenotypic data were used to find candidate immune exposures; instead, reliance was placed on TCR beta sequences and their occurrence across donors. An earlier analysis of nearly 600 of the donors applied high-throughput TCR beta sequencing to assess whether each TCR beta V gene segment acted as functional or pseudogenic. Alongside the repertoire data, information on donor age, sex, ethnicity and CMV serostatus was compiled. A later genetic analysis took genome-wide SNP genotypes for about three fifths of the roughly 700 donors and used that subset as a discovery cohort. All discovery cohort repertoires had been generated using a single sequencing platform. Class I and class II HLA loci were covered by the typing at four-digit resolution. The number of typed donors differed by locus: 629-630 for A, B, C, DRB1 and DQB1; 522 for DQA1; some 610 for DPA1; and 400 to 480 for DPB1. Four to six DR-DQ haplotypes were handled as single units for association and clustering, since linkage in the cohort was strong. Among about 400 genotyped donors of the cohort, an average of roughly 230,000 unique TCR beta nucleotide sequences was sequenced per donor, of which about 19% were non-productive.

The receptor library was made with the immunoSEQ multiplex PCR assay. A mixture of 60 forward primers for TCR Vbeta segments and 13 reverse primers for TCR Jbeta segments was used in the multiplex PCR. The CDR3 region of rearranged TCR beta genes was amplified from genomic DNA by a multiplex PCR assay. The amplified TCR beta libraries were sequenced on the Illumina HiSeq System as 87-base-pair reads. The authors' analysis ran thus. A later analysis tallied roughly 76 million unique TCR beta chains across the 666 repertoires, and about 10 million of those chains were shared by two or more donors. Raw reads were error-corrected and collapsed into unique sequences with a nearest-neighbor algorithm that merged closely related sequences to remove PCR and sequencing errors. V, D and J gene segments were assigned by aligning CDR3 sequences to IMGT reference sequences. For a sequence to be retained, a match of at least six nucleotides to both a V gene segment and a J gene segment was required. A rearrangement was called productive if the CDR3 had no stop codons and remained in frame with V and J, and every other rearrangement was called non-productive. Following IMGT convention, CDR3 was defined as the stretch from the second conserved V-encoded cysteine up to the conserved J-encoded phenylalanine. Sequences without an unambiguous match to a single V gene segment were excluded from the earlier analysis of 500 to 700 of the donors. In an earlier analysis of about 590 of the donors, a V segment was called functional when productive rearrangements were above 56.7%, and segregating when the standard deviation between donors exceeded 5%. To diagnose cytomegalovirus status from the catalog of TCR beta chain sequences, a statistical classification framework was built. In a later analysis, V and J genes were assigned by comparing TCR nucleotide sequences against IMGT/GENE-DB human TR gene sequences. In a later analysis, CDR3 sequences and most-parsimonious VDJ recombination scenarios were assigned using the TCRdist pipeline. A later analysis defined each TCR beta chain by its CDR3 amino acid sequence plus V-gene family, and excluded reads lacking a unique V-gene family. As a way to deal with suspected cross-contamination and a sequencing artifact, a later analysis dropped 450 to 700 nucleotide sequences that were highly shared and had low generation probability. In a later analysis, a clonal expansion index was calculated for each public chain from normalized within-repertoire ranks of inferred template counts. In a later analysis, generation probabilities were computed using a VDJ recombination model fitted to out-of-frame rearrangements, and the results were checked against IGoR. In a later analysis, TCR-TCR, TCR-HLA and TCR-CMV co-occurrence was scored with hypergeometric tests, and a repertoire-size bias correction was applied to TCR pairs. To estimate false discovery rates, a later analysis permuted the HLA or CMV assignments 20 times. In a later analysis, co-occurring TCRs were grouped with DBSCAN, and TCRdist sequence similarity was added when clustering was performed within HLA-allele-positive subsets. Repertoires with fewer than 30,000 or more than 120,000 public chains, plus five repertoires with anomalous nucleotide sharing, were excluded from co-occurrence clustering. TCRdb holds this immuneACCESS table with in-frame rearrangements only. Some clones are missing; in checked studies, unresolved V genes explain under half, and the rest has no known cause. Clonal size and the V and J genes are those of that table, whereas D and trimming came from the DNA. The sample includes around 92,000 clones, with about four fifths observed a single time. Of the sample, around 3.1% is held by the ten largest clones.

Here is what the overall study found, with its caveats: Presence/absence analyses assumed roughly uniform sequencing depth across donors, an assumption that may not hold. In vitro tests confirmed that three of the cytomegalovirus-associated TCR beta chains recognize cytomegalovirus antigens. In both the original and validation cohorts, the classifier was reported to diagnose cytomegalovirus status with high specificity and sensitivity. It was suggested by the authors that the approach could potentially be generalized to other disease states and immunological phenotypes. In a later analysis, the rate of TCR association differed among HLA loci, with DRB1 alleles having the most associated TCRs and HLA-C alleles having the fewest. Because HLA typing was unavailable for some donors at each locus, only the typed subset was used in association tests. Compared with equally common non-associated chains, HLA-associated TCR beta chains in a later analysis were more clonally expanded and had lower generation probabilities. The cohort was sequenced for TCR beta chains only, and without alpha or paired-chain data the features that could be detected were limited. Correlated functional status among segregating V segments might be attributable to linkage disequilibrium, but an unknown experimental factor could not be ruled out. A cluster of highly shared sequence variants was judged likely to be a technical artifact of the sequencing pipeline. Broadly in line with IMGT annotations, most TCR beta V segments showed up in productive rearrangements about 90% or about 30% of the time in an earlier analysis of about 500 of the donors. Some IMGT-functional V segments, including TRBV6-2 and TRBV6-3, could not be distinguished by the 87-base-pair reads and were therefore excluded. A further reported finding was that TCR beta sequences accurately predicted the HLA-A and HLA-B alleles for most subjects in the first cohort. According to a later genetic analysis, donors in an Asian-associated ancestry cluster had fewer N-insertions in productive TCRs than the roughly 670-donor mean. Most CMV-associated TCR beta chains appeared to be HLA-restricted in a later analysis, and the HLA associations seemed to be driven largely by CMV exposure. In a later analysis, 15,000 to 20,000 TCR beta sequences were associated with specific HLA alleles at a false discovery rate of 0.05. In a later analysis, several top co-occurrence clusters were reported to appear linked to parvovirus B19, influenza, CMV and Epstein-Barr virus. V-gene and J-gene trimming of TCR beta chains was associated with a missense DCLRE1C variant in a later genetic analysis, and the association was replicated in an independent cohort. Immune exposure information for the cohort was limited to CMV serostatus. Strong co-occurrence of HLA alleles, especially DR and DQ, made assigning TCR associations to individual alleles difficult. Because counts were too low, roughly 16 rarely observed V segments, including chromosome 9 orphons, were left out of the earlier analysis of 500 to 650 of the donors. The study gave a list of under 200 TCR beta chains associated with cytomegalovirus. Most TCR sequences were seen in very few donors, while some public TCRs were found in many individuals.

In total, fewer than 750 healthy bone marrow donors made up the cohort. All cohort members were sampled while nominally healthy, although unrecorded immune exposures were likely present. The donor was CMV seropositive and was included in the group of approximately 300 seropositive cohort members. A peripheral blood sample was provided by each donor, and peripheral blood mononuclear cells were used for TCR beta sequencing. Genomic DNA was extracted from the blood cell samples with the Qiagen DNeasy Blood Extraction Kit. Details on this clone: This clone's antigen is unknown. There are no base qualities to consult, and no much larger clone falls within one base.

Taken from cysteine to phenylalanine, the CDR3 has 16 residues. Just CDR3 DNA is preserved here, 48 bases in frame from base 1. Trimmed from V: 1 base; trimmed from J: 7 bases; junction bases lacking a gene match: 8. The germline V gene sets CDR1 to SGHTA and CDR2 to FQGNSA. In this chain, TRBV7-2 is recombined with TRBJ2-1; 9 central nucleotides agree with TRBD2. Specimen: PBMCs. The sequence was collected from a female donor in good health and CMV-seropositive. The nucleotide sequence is TGTGCCAGCAGCTTAGAGGCGGGGGGGCCATTTAATGAGCAGTTCTTC. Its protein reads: CASSLEAGGPFNEQFF. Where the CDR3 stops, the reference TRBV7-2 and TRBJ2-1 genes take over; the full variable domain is GAGVSQSPSNKVTEKGKDVELRCDPISGHTALYWYRQSLGQGLEFLIYFQGNSAPDKSGLPSDRFSAERTGGSVSTLTIQRTQQEDSAVYLCASSLEAGGPFNEQFFGPGTRLTVL.